Detailed here is one T cell receptor beta chain. Survey-level immunoSEQ sequencing profiled the TCR beta repertoire. TCRdb's table, derived via immunoSEQ multiplex PCR, lists solely in-frame clones and lacks some. This sample has some 68,000 clones, with about 94% found just once. The CDR3 extends over 15 amino acids. Trimming took 6 bases from V and 5 from J; bases not matched to a gene: 15. The germline V gene encodes CDR1 SQVTM and CDR2 ANQGSEA. The chain has TRBV29-1 and TRBJ2-5; 7 bases map to TRBD2. Sequenced input: PBMCs. The clonotype was recovered from a middle-aged man with rheumatoid arthritis. CDR3 protein: CSVGGGLRLPETQYF. Here the CDR3 DNA reads TGCAGCGTGGGGGGGGGACTCCGGTTACCGGAGACCCAGTACTTC.